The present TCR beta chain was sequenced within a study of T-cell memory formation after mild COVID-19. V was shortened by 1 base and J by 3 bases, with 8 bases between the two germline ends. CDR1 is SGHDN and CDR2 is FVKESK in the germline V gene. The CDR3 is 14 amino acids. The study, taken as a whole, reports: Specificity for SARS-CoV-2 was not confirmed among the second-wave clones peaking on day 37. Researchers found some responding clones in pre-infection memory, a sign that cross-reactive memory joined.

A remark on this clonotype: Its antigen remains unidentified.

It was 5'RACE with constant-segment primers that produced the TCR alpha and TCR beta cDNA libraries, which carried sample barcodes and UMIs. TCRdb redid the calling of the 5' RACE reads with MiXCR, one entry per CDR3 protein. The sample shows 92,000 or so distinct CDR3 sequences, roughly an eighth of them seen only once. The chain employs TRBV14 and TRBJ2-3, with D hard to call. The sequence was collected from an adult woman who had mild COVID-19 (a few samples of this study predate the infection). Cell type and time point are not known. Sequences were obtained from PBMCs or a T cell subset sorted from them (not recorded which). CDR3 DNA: TGTGCCAGCAGCCAAGCTATAAGAACAGATACGCAGTATTTT. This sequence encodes CASSQAIRTDTQYF.